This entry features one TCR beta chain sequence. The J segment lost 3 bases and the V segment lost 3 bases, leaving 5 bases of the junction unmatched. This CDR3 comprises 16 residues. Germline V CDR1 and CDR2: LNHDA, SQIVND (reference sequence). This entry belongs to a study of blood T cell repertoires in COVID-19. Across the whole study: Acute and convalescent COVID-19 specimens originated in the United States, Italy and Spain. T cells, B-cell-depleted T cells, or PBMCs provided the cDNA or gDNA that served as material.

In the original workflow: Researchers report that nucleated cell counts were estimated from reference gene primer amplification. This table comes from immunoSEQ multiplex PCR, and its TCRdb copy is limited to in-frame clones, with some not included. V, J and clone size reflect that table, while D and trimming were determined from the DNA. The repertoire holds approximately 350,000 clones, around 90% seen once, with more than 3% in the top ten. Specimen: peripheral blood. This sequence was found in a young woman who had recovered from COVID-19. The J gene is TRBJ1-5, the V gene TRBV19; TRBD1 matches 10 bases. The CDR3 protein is CASSITGTGANQPQHF. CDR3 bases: TGTGCCAGTAGTATTACCGGGACAGGGGCCAATCAGCCCCAGCATTTT.